A selection of T cell receptor beta chains follows, all from one sample in a study of shared clonotypes between healthy human individuals. Generated by immunoSEQ multiplex PCR, the TCRdb table keeps only in-frame clones and is missing some. The sample includes under 1,100,000 clones, approximately 76% seen only once; the top ten take around 1.5%. Sequenced: memory CD4+ T cells sorted from blood. These receptors came from a man in his late teens or twenties in good health. Each CDR3 is given with its conserved first and last residue. D genes are given only for firm matches. Expanded clones get a size class; other rows say once, few or many, or leave the size out.

j_call v_call clone_size d_call cdr3_length cdr3_aa cdr3_nt
TRBJ1-1 TRBV5-1 many . 15 CASSLAWQRNTEAFF TGCGCCAGCAGCTTGGCGTGGCAGCGAAACACTGAAGCTTTCTTT
TRBJ1-5 TRBV6-1 . . 15 CASSEGAGPGQPQHF TGTGCCAGCAGTGAAGGGGCCGGCCCGGGACAGCCCCAGCATTTT
TRBJ1-6 TRBV5-4 few . 14 CASSFRGNNSPLHF TGTGCCAGCAGCTTTCGGGGAAATAATTCACCCCTCCACTTT
TRBJ1-1 TRBV6-5 . . 11 CASSHQSEAFF TGTGCCAGCAGTCATCAGTCGGAAGCTTTCTTT
TRBJ1-6 TRBV4-2 . . 16 CASSQESDTKNSPLHF TGTGCCAGCAGCCAAGAATCCGACACGAAAAATTCACCCCTCCACTTT
TRBJ2-5 TRBV11-2 . . 13 CASSIDRSETQYF TGTGCCAGCAGTATCGACAGGAGTGAGACCCAGTACTTC
TRBJ1-3 TRBV18 . . 14 CASSPSVSGNTIYF TGTGCCAGCTCACCGTCGGTCTCTGGAAACACCATATATTTT
TRBJ1-5 TRBV19 . . 14 CASTLGVSNQPQHF TGTGCCAGTACCCTCGGGGTAAGCAATCAGCCCCAGCATTTT
TRBJ1-5 TRBV28 . TRBD1 15 CASRLTGANNQPQHF TGTGCCAGCAGGTTGACAGGGGCTAACAATCAGCCCCAGCATTTT
TRBJ2-7 TRBV10-2 . . 14 CASSDAQGGYEQYF TGCGCCAGCAGTGACGCGCAGGGGGGCTACGAGCAGTACTTC
TRBJ1-5 TRBV28 . TRBD1 14 CASSPGQGRQPQHF TGTGCCAGCAGTCCGGGACAGGGGCGGCAGCCCCAGCATTTT